This T cell receptor (beta chain) appears in the sequencing data of a study of blood T cells in healthy people across ages. Whole-study findings and limits: Both naive CD4+ cell counts and diversity were greater in long-lived donors than in aged donors. No conclusive comparison of naive versus antigen-experienced cells was possible with unsorted PBMCs.

The amount of total RNA extracted per sample was at least 6 micrograms. Next came a second PCR, run for 7 to 11 cycles, which used a sample-barcoded 5' primer along with a J-beta primer mix. TCRdb passed the 5' RACE reads through MiXCR, listing each CDR3 protein once. The table has about 1.7 million distinct CDR3 sequences, about 30% seen once; the top ten hold 7% to 9%. This clonotype was counted at least ten times. Its antigen is still unknown. This CDR3 has 13 residues. Germline lookup yields CDR1 KGHDR and CDR2 SFDVKD. Trimming removed 3 bases at V and 2 bases at J, with 5 bases between. The chain recombines TRBV24-1 with TRBJ2-3; no reliable D call. What was sequenced was blood. The TCR sequence derives from a woman between 25 and 40 years old in good health. The CDR3 protein is CATSDPYTDTQYF. The CDR3 DNA reads as TGTGCCACCAGTGATCCCTACACAGATACGCAGTATTTT.